These 21 T cell receptor beta chains were all obtained from the same sample, sequenced in a study of blood T cell repertoires in COVID-19 (dated by TCRdb to 2018 to 2021). Receptor libraries were prepared by the immunoSEQ multiplex PCR assay. Drawn from immuneACCESS, this table holds only the in-frame rearrangements with V and J called that TCRdb kept. Clones are partly lost; checked studies trace under half to an unresolved V gene and leave the rest unexplained. This sample is represented by some 210,000 clones; 65% to 85% of them were singletons. Of the sample, around 4.7% is held by the ten largest clones. The sequenced sample consisted of PBMCs or T cells enriched from blood (not recorded which). The receptors stem from a man aged 25 to 40 with acute COVID-19.

This chain links TRBV6-5 with TRBJ2-3; 8 bases fit TRBD2. The length of the CDR3 is 15 residues. The V segment lost 8 bases and the J segment 3 bases; nucleotides outside the gene matches: 10. CDR1 is MNHEY, CDR2 SVGAGI, per germline. CDR3 sequence reads: CASQGKAGVTDTQYF. The CDR3 coding sequence is TGTGCCAGCCAGGGCAAAGCGGGGGTAACAGATACGCAGTATTTT.

The gene calls are TRBV20-1 and TRBJ1-1, with D unclear. V was pared by 3 bases and J by 7 bases, with 6 bases between. There are 10 residues in the CDR3. The germline V gene has CDR1 DFQATT and CDR2 SNEGSKA (reference sequence). The CDR3 DNA follows: TGCAGTGCTAGCGGGGTTGAAGCTTTCTTT. Translation: CSASGVEAFF.

The CDR3 nucleotides read TGTGCCAGTAGTATAGGGGACAGATATGGCTACACCTTC. The encoded protein is CASSIGDRYGYTF. The rearrangement joins TRBV19 to TRBJ1-2; 7 nucleotides line up with TRBD1. Germline assignment: CDR1 LNHDA and CDR2 SQIVND (reference sequence). Unmatched junction bases numbered 1, after V lost 1 base and J lost 5 bases. CDR3 length: 13 residues.

This chain joins TRBV28 and TRBJ1-1; D is uncertain. CDR1 MDHEN and CDR2 SYDVKM come from the germline V gene. CDR3 length equals 15 residues. Trimming took off 5 bases at V and 1 base at J, with 14 bases between the two ends. The CDR3 nucleotides read TGTGCCAGCAGTCCTCCGGGAGGGCAGAACACTGAAGCTTTCTTT. It codes for CASSPPGGQNTEAFF.

This clone was detected only once. The chain joins TRBV11-2 to TRBJ2-4; no definite D call. Trimming took 5 bases from V and 3 from J, leaving 8 bases between them. CDR3 size: 13 residues. Per the germline V gene, CDR1 is SGHAT and CDR2 is FQNNGV. CDR3 sequence reads: CASSTLVKNIQYF. In DNA form, the CDR3 reads TGTGCCAGCAGCACTCTTGTCAAAAACATTCAGTACTTC.

The chain combines TRBV5-1 with TRBJ2-1; possibly TRBD1 for D (5 bases). The CDR3 totals 15 residues. V lost 0 bases, J lost 6 bases, and 13 bases lay in between. From germline, CDR1 is SGHRS and CDR2 YFSETQ. The CDR3 DNA follows: TGCGCCAGCAGCTTGGGTGGGGCCCCCTCCAATGAGCAGTTCTTC. Its translation: CASSLGGAPSNEQFF.

The chain couples TRBV19 to TRBJ2-2; 9 bases fit TRBD2. This CDR3 region has 14 residues. The germline gives CDR1 LNHDA, CDR2 SQIVND (reference sequence). V gave up 8 bases and J gave up 1 base; unmatched junction bases: 2. In nucleotides, the CDR3 is TGTGCCAGTGCGCGGGGGGGGAACACCGGGGAGCTGTTTTTT. Protein product: CASARGGNTGELFF. The whole variable domain, filled in from reference TRBV19 and TRBJ2-2, reads DGGITQSPKYLFRKEGQNVTLSCEQNLNHDAMYWYRQDPGQGLRLIYYSQIVNDFQKGDIAEGYSVSREKKESFPLTVTSAQKNPTAFYLCASARGGNTGELFFGEGSRLTVL.

CDR3 bases: TGTGCCAGCAGCTCACCGGGGAGGGGACGAGGATGGGGGCAGTACTTC. Residues: CASSSPGRGRGWGQYF. V and J are TRBV28 and TRBJ2-7; TRBD2 agrees at 7 bases. Germline trimming cut 6 bases from V and 9 bases from J; bases unmatched to any gene: 20. The CDR3 is made up of 16 amino acids. CDR1 and CDR2 (germline): MDHEN, SYDVKM.

The chain employs TRBV10-1 and TRBJ1-2; D is unresolved. The CDR3 totals 14 residues. The V end was cut by 2 bases, the J end by 0 bases, with 7 bases between. CDR1 and CDR2 from the germline V gene are WNHNN and SYGVQD (reference sequence). The CDR3 spells CASSELQPNYGYTF. CDR3 coding DNA: TGCGCCAGCAGTGAGCTACAGCCTAACTATGGCTACACCTTC.

The chain joins TRBV11-2 to TRBJ2-5; 10 bases line up with TRBD2. CDR1 is SGHAT and CDR2 is FQNNGV in the germline V gene. The CDR3 covers 16 residues. V lost 5 bases to trimming and J lost 3 bases; unmatched junction nucleotides: 9. In DNA, the CDR3 is TGTGCCAGCAGCCGAATAGCGGGGGGCTTTAAAGAGACCCAGTACTTC. Residues: CASSRIAGGFKETQYF. Complete variable domain (other parts from reference TRBV11-2 and TRBJ2-5): EAGVAQSPRYKIIEKRQSVAFWCNPISGHATLYWYQQILGQGPKLLIQFQNNGVVDDSQLPKDRFSAERLKGVDSTLKIQPAKLEDSAVYLCASSRIAGGFKETQYFGPGTRLLVL.

This clone was counted between two and nine times. The chain is built from TRBV2 and TRBJ2-5, with D hard to call. This CDR3 region has 13 residues. Germline V gives CDR1 SNHLY, CDR2 FYNNEI. V was trimmed by 3 bases and J by 7 bases, leaving 12 bases between them. CDR3 residues: CASSENNGGTQYF. CDR3 coding DNA: TGTGCCAGCAGTGAGAACAACGGCGGGACCCAGTACTTC. The full variable domain, completed using reference TRBV2 and TRBJ2-5, is EPEVTQTPSHQVTQMGQEVILRCVPISNHLYFYWYRQILGQKVEFLVSFYNNEISEKSEIFDDQFSVERPDGSNFTLKIRSTKLEDSAMYFCASSENNGGTQYFGPGTRLLVL.

The V gene is TRBV5-1, the J gene TRBJ1-5, with 9 bases that match TRBD1. The CDR3 is made up of 14 amino acids. From germline, CDR1 is SGHRS and CDR2 YFSETQ. J lost 5 bases, V lost 3 bases, and 3 bases had no gene match. This CDR3 is CASSSTGGDQPQHF. CDR3 DNA sequence: TGCGCCAGCAGCTCGACAGGGGGAGATCAGCCCCAGCATTTT.

The chain joins TRBV2 to TRBJ2-5; perhaps TRBD2 as D (6 bases). The CDR3 sequence is 14 residues long. V lost 4 bases to trimming and J lost 5 bases, with 14 bases between them. The V gene's germline CDR1 is SNHLY and CDR2 FYNNEI. The CDR3 DNA reads as TGTGCCAGCAGTGGGGGCGGGGCGGCGGAGACCCAGTACTTC. Amino acid sequence: CASSGGGAAETQYF.

The chain combines TRBV5-6 with TRBJ2-7, with 9 bases identical to TRBD1. Looked up from germline, CDR1 is SGHDT and CDR2 is YYEEEE. Germline trimming cut 6 bases from V and 2 bases from J; bases unmatched to any gene: 6. This CDR3 comprises 14 residues. CDR3 coding DNA: TGTGCCAGCAATGACCGGGACAGGGCCTACGAGCAGTACTTC. Translating it yields CASNDRDRAYEQYF.

The V gene is TRBV11-2, the J gene TRBJ2-5; 8 bases match TRBD1. The CDR3 has 13 residues. V shed 3 bases, J shed 6 bases, and the junction held 3 bases outside the gene matches. In germline, CDR1 is SGHAT, CDR2 FQNNGV. The CDR3 nucleotides read TGTGCCAGCAGCTTCGACAGGGGACAGACCCAGTACTTC. Its protein is CASSFDRGQTQYF.

The V and J genes are TRBV11-2 and TRBJ2-3; possible D gene TRBD1, 5 bases. The germline V and J ends were trimmed by 0 bases and 2 bases, with 9 bases remaining between them. CDR3 size: 15 residues. Germline lookup yields CDR1 SGHAT and CDR2 FQNNGV. The CDR3 sequence is CASSLDGADTDTQYF. In nucleotides, the CDR3 is TGTGCCAGCAGCTTAGATGGGGCAGACACAGATACGCAGTATTTT.

The chain uses TRBV29-1 and TRBJ1-5; TRBD1 matches 8 bases. This CDR3 spans 13 amino acids. Per the germline V gene, CDR1 is SQVTM and CDR2 is ANQGSEA. V gave up 6 bases and J gave up 6 bases; unmatched junction bases: 7. Here the CDR3 reads CSVLDREGQPQHF. The CDR3 DNA follows: TGCAGCGTCTTGGACAGGGAGGGTCAGCCCCAGCATTTT.

The chain carries TRBV7-9 and TRBJ1-6; D unresolved. Germline CDR1 SEHNR, CDR2 FQNEAQ (reference sequence). The CDR3 consists of 13 residues. The V end lost 4 bases, the J end lost 10 bases, and 11 bases lay between the germline ends. CDR3 residues: CASSSEGRSPLHF. The CDR3 bases are TGTGCCAGCAGCTCGGAAGGGAGATCACCCCTCCACTTT.

The CDR3 nucleotides are TGTGCCAGCAGGCAGACTTATAGCAATCAGCCCCAGCATTTT. Amino acids: CASRQTYSNQPQHF. The rearrangement uses TRBV6-5 and TRBJ1-5; no clear D. The CDR3 has 14 amino acids. In germline, CDR1 is MNHEY, CDR2 SVGAGI. Trimming removed 6 bases from V and 0 bases from J, with 9 bases in between.

The chain employs TRBV19 and TRBJ2-3, with 9 bases fitting TRBD2. V shed 7 bases and J 4 bases; nucleotides not matched to a gene: 9. Germline V CDR1 and CDR2: LNHDA, SQIVND (reference sequence). The CDR3 extends over 15 amino acids. DNA for the CDR3: TGTGCCAGTAAGCGCGGGGGGGCCCCCGCAGATACGCAGTATTTT. Translation: CASKRGGAPADTQYF.

The chain combines TRBV9 with TRBJ1-1; D is uncertain. V lost 2 bases and J 3 bases, leaving 26 bases between the germline ends. The germline V gene encodes CDR1 SGDLS and CDR2 YYNGEE. The CDR3 length is 19 residues. Here the CDR3 reads CASSVKGAASPFDDTEAFF. The CDR3 DNA reads as TGTGCCAGCAGCGTTAAGGGAGCGGCGTCACCCTTCGACGACACTGAAGCTTTCTTT.